These 20 T cell receptor beta chains were all obtained from the same sample, sequenced in a study of T cells of healthy individuals. TCRdb re-called the 5' RACE reads with MiXCR, one entry per CDR3 protein. The sample shows around 98,000 distinct CDR3 sequences, roughly 15% of them seen only once. The receptors stem from a human donor in good health.

The chain uses TRBV7-9 and TRBJ1-2; 9 bases are shared with TRBD1. Per the germline V gene, CDR1 is SEHNR and CDR2 is FQNEAQ (reference sequence). V lost 0 bases, J lost 8 bases, and 7 bases stayed unmatched. This CDR3 comprises 15 residues. CDR3 DNA sequence: TGTGCCAGCAGCTTAGCGGGACAGGGTGGACTAGGCTACACCTTC. Protein product: CASSLAGQGGLGYTF.

This clonotype was picked up many times. The V call is TRBV20-1, the J call TRBJ1-1; a weak D match, TRBD1 (5 bases). The V gene's germline CDR1 is DFQATT and CDR2 SNEGSKA (reference sequence). The CDR3 is made up of 14 amino acids. Trimming shortened V by 3 bases and J by 3 bases, and 14 bases separated the two germline ends. Here the CDR3 reads CSASPGGGYTEAFF. In DNA form, the CDR3 reads TGCAGTGCTAGCCCTGGGGGGGGGTACACTGAAGCTTTCTTT.

This clonotype has only a few counts. The chain combines TRBV20-1 with TRBJ2-3, with TRBD2 matching 10 bases. Germline CDR1 is DFQATT and CDR2 is SNEGSKA (reference sequence). The junction had 8 bases not matched to a gene; V was cut back by 5 bases and J by 3 bases. CDR3 size: 15 residues. The CDR3 spells CSACYSGRGTDTQYF. Here the CDR3 DNA reads TGCAGTGCTTGTTACAGCGGGAGGGGGACAGATACGCAGTATTTT.

The sample holds many counts of this clonotype. The chain combines TRBV6-2 or TRBV6-3 with TRBJ1-2; D ambiguous. The V end was cut by 6 bases, the J end by 2 bases, with 10 bases between. CDR3 size: 13 residues. Germline V lookup: CDR1 MNHEY, CDR2 SVGEGT. The CDR3 nucleotides are TGTGCCAGCAGGAAAGGTTCGAACTATGGCTACACCTTC. Translating it yields CASRKGSNYGYTF.

This clonotype was seen ten or more times. This chain uses TRBV11-2 with TRBJ2-1, with a tentative D call TRBD1 (5 bases). This CDR3 is built from 15 residues. Trimming shortened V by 3 bases and J by 0 bases, and 9 bases separated the two germline ends. CDR1 is SGHAT and CDR2 is FQNNGV in the germline V gene. The DNA of the CDR3 is TGTGCCAGCAGCTTCCGACAGAGCTCCTACAATGAGCAGTTCTTC. It specifies CASSFRQSSYNEQFF. Based on the CDR3 plus reference TRBV11-2 and TRBJ2-1, the full variable domain is EAGVAQSPRYKIIEKRQSVAFWCNPISGHATLYWYQQILGQGPKLLIQFQNNGVVDDSQLPKDRFSAERLKGVDSTLKIQPAKLEDSAVYLCASSFRQSSYNEQFFGPGTRLTVL.

This clonotype has a count of ten or more. The chain uses TRBV7-9 and TRBJ2-3; TRBD2 is a possible D gene (6 bases). Germline CDR1 reads SEHNR; CDR2 reads FQNEAQ (reference sequence). V lost 5 bases and J lost 4, with 28 bases in between. The CDR3 is 19 residues long. The CDR3 DNA is TGTGCCAGCAGCACCATAACCTTGCTGGAGACTAGGGGTCCAGATACGCAGTATTTT. Its protein is CASSTITLLETRGPDTQYF.

This clonotype was recorded a few times. The rearrangement links TRBV12-3 or TRBV12-4 to TRBJ1-4; D is ambiguous. This CDR3 has 12 amino acids. The V end lost 8 bases, the J end lost 8 bases, and 12 bases lay between the germline ends. The CDR3 DNA reads TGTGCCAGCTCAGACTTTCGGGAAAAACTGTTTTTT. As protein: CASSDFREKLFF.

This clonotype occurred many times. The chain employs TRBV2 and TRBJ1-2; D not certain. There are 9 residues in the CDR3. Germline CDR1 SNHLY, CDR2 FYNNEI. Trimming pared 7 bases from V and 8 bases from J, leaving 5 bases between. The CDR3 region has the DNA TGTGCCAGCAACCGAGGCTACACCTTC. This translates into CASNRGYTF.

This clonotype was observed a handful of times. This chain uses TRBV7-2 with TRBJ2-2, with D possibly TRBD1 on 6 matching bases. From germline, CDR1 is SGHTA and CDR2 FQGNSA. V was cut by 0 bases and J by 3 bases, with 8 bases left in between. This CDR3 region has 15 residues. The CDR3 coding sequence is TGTGCCAGCAGCTTAGCGCAGGGGCACACCGGGGAGCTGTTTTTT. This encodes CASSLAQGHTGELFF.

The table lists this clonotype with many counts. The rearrangement joins TRBV4-3 to TRBJ2-7; 8 bases match TRBD2. Germline V lookup: CDR1 LGHNA, CDR2 YSLEER. CDR3 length: 12 residues. The junction had 3 bases not matched to a gene; V was cut back by 9 bases and J by 2 bases. CDR3 nucleotide sequence: TGCGCCAGGCAGACTAGCGCCTACGAGCAGTACTTC. It yields the protein CARQTSAYEQYF.

This clonotype was counted ten times or more. The chain uses TRBV6-6 and TRBJ1-3; 8 bases line up with TRBD1. The CDR3 loop spans 13 amino acids. The germline gives CDR1 MNHNY, CDR2 SVGAGI (reference sequence). Trimming at V came to 9 bases and at J to 4 bases, leaving 5 bases not matched to a gene. CDR3 sequence (DNA): TGTGCCAGTGGACAGGGTCCAGGAAACACCATATATTTT. Translating gives CASGQGPGNTIYF.

This clonotype was seen a single time. V is TRBV9 and J is TRBJ2-5, with D possibly matching TRBD2 (6 bases). The germline V gene has CDR1 SGDLS and CDR2 YYNGEE. The V end was cut by 2 bases, the J end by 5 bases, with 10 bases between. This CDR3 is built from 13 residues. The chain's CDR3 is CASSVGGTETQYF. CDR3 nucleotide sequence: TGTGCCAGCAGCGTGGGAGGCACGGAGACCCAGTACTTC.

In this sample, this clonotype turned up a few times. The CDR3 protein is CASSLMSRSYNEQFF. CDR3 DNA: TGTGCCAGCAGCTTAATGAGTAGGTCCTACAATGAGCAGTTCTTC. The V and J genes are TRBV7-2 and TRBJ2-1; D is unresolved. Looked up from germline, CDR1 is SGHTA and CDR2 is FQGNSA. Between the trimmed V and J ends, which lost 2 bases and 1 base, there was a span of 9 bases. This CDR3 has 15 residues.

Many counts were recorded for this clonotype. The rearrangement uses TRBV28 and TRBJ1-2, with D uncertain. CDR3 size: 11 residues. V was shortened by 3 bases and J by 6 bases, with 5 bases between the two germline ends. The germline CDR1 and CDR2 sequences are MDHEN and SYDVKM. The CDR3 nucleotides read TGTGCCAGCAGTTTCGGCCATGGCTACACCTTC. Translated: CASSFGHGYTF.

This sequence joins TRBV28 and TRBJ1-2, with D maybe TRBD1 (6 bases). Germline loops: CDR1 MDHEN, CDR2 SYDVKM. The CDR3 extends over 16 amino acids. With 6 bases removed from V and 5 bases from J, the gap between germline ends came to 22 bases. As DNA, the CDR3 is TGTGCCAGCAGCCCCCTCCAGGGGAGTGGATGGTATGGCTACACCTTC. As protein: CASSPLQGSGWYGYTF.

The chain is built from TRBV27 and TRBJ2-7; D is possibly TRBD1 or TRBD2 (5 bases each). Germline lookup yields CDR1 MNHEY and CDR2 SMNVEV (reference sequence). This CDR3 has 13 amino acids. V shed 5 bases and J shed 4 bases, with 12 bases lying between them. CDR3 protein: CASSNRGLYEQYF. The CDR3 nucleotides are TGTGCCAGCAGTAACCGGGGCCTTTACGAGCAGTACTTC.

This chain joins TRBV10-3 and TRBJ1-6; D is perhaps TRBD1 (6 bases). There are 15 residues in the CDR3. Germline V gene sequence: CDR1 ENHRY, CDR2 SYGVKD. Deletions cut 10 bases from V and 6 bases from J, with 19 bases between. The CDR3 spells CATLQGMGPNSPLHF. The CDR3 coding sequence is TGTGCCACCTTACAGGGAATGGGACCTAATTCACCCCTCCACTTT.

This clonotype was seen at least ten times. The CDR3 reads CASSQVGLWQETQYF. The CDR3 coding sequence is TGCGCCAGCAGCCAAGTCGGGCTGTGGCAGGAGACCCAGTACTTC. The rearrangement links TRBV4-1 to TRBJ2-5; D is unclear. The CDR3 extends over 15 amino acids. Trimming removed 1 base from V and 5 bases from J, with 14 bases in between. Germline lookup yields CDR1 MGHRA and CDR2 YSYEKL.

The chain couples TRBV20-1 to TRBJ2-1, with 12 bases matching TRBD1. The CDR3 extends over 14 amino acids. Germline trimming cut 3 bases from V and 10 bases from J; bases unmatched to any gene: 7. Germline CDR1 is DFQATT and CDR2 is SNEGSKA (reference sequence). In nucleotides, the CDR3 is TGCAGTGCTAGTCGAGGGACAGGGGGCCGGGAGCAGTTCTTC. This gives the protein CSASRGTGGREQFF.

In its sample, this clonotype was seen many times. The V gene is TRBV11-2, the J gene TRBJ1-1; D call uncertain. Germline V gene lookup returns CDR1 SGHAT and CDR2 FQNNGV. Deletions cut 5 bases from V and 4 bases from J, with 11 bases between. CDR3 size: 13 residues. The CDR3 DNA is TGTGCCAGCAGCCCGGGCCCGGGCACTGAAGCTTTCTTT. Amino acids: CASSPGPGTEAFF.